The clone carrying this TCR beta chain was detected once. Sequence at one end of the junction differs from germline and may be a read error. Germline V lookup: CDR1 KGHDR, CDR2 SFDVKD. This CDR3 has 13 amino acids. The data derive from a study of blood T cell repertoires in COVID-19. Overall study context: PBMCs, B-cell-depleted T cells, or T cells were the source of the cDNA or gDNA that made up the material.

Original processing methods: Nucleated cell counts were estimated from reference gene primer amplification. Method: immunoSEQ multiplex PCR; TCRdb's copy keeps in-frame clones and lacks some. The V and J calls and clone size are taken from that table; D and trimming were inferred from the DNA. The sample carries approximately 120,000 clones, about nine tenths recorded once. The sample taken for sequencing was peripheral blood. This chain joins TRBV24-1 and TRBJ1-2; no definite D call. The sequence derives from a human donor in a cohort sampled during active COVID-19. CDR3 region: CATSVLTFNDYTF. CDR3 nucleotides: TGTGCCACCAGTGTTTTGACATTCAATGACTACACCTTC.